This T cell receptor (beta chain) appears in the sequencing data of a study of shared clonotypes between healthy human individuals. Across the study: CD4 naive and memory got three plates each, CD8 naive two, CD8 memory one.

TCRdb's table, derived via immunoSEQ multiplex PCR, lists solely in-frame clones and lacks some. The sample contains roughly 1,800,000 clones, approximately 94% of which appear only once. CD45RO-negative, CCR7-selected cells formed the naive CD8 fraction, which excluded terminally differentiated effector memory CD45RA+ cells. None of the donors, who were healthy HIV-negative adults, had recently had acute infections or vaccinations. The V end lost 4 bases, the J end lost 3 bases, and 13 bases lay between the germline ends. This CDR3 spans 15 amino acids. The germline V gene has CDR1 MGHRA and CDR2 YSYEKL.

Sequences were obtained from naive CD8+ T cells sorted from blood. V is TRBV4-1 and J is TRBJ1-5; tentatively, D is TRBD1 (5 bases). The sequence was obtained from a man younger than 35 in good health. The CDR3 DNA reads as TGCGCCAGCAGCCCTACCCGGGGGGACAATCAGCCCCAGCATTTT. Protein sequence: CASSPTRGDNQPQHF.